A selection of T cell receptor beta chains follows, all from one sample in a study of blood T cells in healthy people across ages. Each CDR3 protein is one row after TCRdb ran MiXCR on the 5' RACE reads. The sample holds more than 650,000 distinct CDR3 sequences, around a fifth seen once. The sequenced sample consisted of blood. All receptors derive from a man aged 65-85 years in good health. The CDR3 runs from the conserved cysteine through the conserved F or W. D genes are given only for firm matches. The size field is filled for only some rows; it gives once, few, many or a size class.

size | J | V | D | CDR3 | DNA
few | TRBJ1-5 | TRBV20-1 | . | CSAGLPRSNQPQHF | TGCAGTGCTGGGCTCCCAAGAAGCAATCAGCCCCAGCATTTT
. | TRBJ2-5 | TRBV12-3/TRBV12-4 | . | CASSSLLAQETQYF | TGTGCCAGCAGTTCCCTCCTAGCACAAGAGACCCAGTACTTC
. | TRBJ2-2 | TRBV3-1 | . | CASYFRESWGELFF | TGTGCCAGCTACTTTAGGGAGAGTTGGGGGGAGCTGTTTTTT
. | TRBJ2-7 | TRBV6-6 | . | CVSRYGLNYEQYF | TGTGTCAGCAGATACGGCCTAAACTACGAGCAGTACTTC
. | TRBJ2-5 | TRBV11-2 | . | CASKTPGEQETQYF | TGTGCCAGCAAAACCCCGGGAGAACAAGAGACCCAGTACTTC
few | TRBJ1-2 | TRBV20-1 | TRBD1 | CSAKGVTGEFYGYTF | TGCAGTGCCAAGGGGGTCACAGGGGAATTTTATGGCTACACCTTC
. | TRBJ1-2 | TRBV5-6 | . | CASRKTGSAGYTF | TGTGCCAGCCGGAAAACAGGGTCCGCGGGCTACACCTTC
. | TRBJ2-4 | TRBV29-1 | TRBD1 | CSVENPTGGTDIQYF | TGCAGCGTTGAAAACCCAACAGGGGGCACTGACATTCAGTACTTC
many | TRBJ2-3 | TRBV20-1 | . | CSARFGNPDTQYF | TGCAGTGCTAGATTCGGCAACCCAGATACGCAGTATTTT
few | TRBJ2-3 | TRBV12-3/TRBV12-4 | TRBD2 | CASSSTHTSGGPAQYF | TGTGCCAGCAGTTCCACCCACACTAGCGGGGGACCCGCGCAGTATTTT
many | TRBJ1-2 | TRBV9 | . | CASSVDDGTMDGYTF | TGTGCCAGCAGCGTAGATGACGGGACAATGGATGGCTACACCTTC
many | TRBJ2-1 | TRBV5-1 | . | CASSQRRRSSYNEQFF | TGCGCCAGCAGTCAAAGGCGGCGAAGCTCCTACAATGAGCAGTTCTTC
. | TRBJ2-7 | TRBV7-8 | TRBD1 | CASSRTDRDYEQYF | TGTGCCAGCAGCCGGACCGACAGGGACTACGAGCAGTACTTC
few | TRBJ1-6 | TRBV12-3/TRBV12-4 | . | CASRPGQPNSPLHF | TGTGCCAGCAGACCTGGACAGCCTAATTCACCCCTCCACTTT
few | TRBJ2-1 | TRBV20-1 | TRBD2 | CSARGRAGGPASYNEQFF | TGCAGTGCTAGAGGGAGAGCGGGGGGTCCCGCGTCCTACAATGAGCAGTTCTTC
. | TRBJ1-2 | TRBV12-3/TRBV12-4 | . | CASSLNIYNYGYTF | TGTGCCAGCAGCCTGAACATATATAACTATGGCTACACCTTC
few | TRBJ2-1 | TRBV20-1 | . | CSASARNPVYNEQFF | TGCAGTGCGTCCGCCCGGAACCCCGTATACAATGAGCAGTTCTTC
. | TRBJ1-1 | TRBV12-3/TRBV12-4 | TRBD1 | CASSSRQGFFMNTEAFF | TGTGCCAGCAGTTCCCGACAGGGCTTTTTCATGAACACTGAAGCTTTCTTT
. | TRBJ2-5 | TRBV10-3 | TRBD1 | CAISESGQGTETQYF | TGTGCCATCAGTGAGTCAGGACAGGGGACGGAGACCCAGTACTTC
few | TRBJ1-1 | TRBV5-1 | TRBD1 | CASSLPRGSNTEAFF | TGCGCCAGCAGCTTGCCCAGGGGGTCGAACACTGAAGCTTTCTTT
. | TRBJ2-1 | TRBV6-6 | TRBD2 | CASTDGLAKFF | TGTGCCAGCACTGACGGACTAGCAAAGTTCTTC
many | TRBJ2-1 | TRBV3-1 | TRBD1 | CASSLTGEYNEQFF | TGTGCCAGCAGCCTGACAGGGGAATACAATGAGCAGTTCTTC
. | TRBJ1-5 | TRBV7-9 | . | CASSLGGVGQPQHF | TGTGCCAGCAGCTTAGGCGGGGTGGGGCAGCCCCAGCATTTT
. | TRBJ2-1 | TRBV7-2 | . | CASGLSGNEQFF | TGTGCCAGCGGCCTGAGTGGCAATGAGCAGTTCTTC
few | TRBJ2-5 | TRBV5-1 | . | CASSLWGEEETQYF | TGCGCCAGCAGCTTGTGGGGCGAGGAAGAGACCCAGTACTTC
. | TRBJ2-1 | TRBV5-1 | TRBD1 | CASSLGDSINEQFF | TGCGCCAGCAGCTTGGGGGACAGCATTAATGAGCAGTTCTTC
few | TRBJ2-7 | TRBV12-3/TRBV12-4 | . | CASSLRGFYEQYF | TGTGCCAGCAGTTTAAGAGGTTTCTACGAGCAGTACTTC
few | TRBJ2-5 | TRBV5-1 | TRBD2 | CASSLEVAGAGETQYF | TGCGCCAGCAGCTTGGAAGTTGCGGGAGCTGGTGAGACCCAGTACTTC
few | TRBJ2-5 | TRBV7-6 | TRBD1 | CASSSGTGSPRAQYF | TGTGCCAGCAGCTCCGGGACAGGGTCCCCTAGGGCCCAGTACTTC
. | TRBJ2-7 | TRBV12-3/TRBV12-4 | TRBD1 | CASSRNWDRAGYEQYF | TGTGCCAGCAGCCGGAATTGGGACAGGGCGGGCTACGAGCAGTACTTC
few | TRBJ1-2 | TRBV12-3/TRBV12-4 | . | CASTATGGRGYTF | TGTGCCAGCACAGCGACGGGGGGACGTGGCTACACCTTC
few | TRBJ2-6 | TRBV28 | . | CASSLQGRANVLTF | TGTGCCAGCAGTCTTCAGGGGCGAGCCAACGTCCTGACTTTC
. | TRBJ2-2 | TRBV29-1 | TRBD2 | CSVSETSPIGELFF | TGCAGCGTTTCCGAGACTAGCCCGATCGGGGAGCTGTTTTTT
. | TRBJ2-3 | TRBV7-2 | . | CASPDFGGLTDTQYF | TGTGCCAGCCCGGACTTCGGAGGGCTTACAGATACGCAGTATTTT
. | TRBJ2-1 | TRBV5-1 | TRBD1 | CASSPPGQVYNEQFF | TGCGCCAGCAGTCCCCCGGGACAGGTCTACAATGAGCAGTTCTTC
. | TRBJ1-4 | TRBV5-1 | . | CASSPGGRNEKLFF | TGCGCCAGCAGCCCGGGGGGGCGGAATGAAAAACTGTTTTTT
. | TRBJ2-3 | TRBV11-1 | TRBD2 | CASSLMREGFDTQYF | TGTGCCAGCAGCTTAATGCGGGAGGGCTTCGATACGCAGTATTTT
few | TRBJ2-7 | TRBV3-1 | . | CASSQMDSSYEQYF | TGTGCCAGCAGCCAAATGGACAGCTCCTACGAGCAGTACTTC
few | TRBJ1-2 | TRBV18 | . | CASSFDGDYGYTF | TGTGCCAGCTCTTTCGACGGGGACTATGGCTACACCTTC
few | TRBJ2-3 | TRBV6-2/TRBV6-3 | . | CAGSYEQITDTQYF | TGTGCCGGCAGTTACGAGCAAATCACAGATACGCAGTATTTT
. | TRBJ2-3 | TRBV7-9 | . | CASSLGDISTDTQYF | TGTGCCAGCAGCTTAGGTGACATTAGCACAGATACGCAGTATTTT
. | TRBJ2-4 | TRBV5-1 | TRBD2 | CTSSLRGLGFGIQYF | TGCACCAGCAGCTTGAGGGGACTAGGGTTTGGCATTCAGTACTTC
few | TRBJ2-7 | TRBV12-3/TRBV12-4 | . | CANSLGVGYEQYF | TGTGCCAACAGTTTGGGCGTGGGCTACGAGCAGTACTTC
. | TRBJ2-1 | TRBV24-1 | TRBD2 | CATSDFRTSGTREQFF | TGTGCCACCAGTGATTTCCGGACTAGCGGCACTAGGGAGCAGTTCTTC
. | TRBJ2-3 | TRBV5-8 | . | CASSKRSGRWDTQYF | TGTGCCAGCAGCAAGCGCTCGGGGCGCTGGGATACGCAGTATTTT
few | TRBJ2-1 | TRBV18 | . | CASSPPRATAHDEQFF | TGTGCCAGCTCACCACCGAGGGCTACCGCACACGATGAGCAGTTCTTC
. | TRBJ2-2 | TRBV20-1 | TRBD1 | CSAYPHSRGQGLIGSGELFF | TGCAGTGCCTACCCACACTCGAGGGGACAGGGGCTCATCGGATCCGGGGAGCTGTTTTTT
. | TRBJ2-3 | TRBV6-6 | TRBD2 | CAGRGDWADTQYF | TGTGCCGGGCGGGGGGATTGGGCAGATACGCAGTATTTT
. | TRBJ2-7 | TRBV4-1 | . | CASSQEEAGSSYEQYF | TGCGCCAGCAGCCAAGAGGAGGCGGGGAGCTCCTACGAGCAGTACTTC
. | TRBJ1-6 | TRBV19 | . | CASSIAGRRNSPLHF | TGTGCCAGTAGTATTGCGGGACGCAGGAATTCACCCCTCCACTTT
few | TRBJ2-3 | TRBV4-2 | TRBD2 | CASSQVGRGGDSTDTQYF | TGTGCCAGCAGCCAAGTGGGTCGCGGGGGGGATAGCACAGATACGCAGTATTTT
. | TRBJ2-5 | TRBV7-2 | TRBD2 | CASSLERGIPYQETQYF | TGTGCCAGCAGCTTAGAGCGGGGGATACCGTACCAAGAGACCCAGTACTTC
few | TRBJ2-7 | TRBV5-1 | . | CASSLFDSFYEQYF | TGCGCCAGCAGCTTGTTCGACTCCTTCTACGAGCAGTACTTC
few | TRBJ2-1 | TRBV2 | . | CASIGFGNEQFF | TGTGCCAGCATAGGGTTCGGCAATGAGCAGTTCTTC
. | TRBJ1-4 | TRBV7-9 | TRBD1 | CASSFRQGTNEKLFF | TGTGCCAGCAGCTTCCGACAGGGCACTAATGAAAAACTGTTTTTT
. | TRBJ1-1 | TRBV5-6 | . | CASSLGIGGLTEAFF | TGTGCCAGCAGCTTGGGGATAGGGGGGTTAACTGAAGCTTTCTTT
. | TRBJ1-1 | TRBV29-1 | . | CSVEQPRGTEAFF | TGCAGCGTCGAACAGCCCCGGGGCACTGAAGCTTTCTTT